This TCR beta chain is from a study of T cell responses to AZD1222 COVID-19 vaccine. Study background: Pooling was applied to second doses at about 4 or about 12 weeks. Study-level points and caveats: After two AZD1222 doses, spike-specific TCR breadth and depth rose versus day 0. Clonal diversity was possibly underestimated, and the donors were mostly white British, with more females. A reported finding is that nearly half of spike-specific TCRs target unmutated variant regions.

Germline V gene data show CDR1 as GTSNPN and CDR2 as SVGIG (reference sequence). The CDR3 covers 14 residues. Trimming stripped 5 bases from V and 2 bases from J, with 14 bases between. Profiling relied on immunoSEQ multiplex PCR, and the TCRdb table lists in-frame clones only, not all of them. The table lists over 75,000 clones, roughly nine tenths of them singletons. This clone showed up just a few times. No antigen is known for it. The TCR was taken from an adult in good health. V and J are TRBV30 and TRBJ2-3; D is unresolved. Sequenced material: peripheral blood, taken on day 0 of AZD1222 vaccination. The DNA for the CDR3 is TGTGCCTGGGGCATGGGATCCGACACAGATACGCAGTATTTT. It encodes CAWGMGSDTDTQYF.